These 17 T cell receptor beta chains were all obtained from the same sample, sequenced in a study of T cell repertoires in cytomegalovirus infection (dated 2019 in TCRdb). Instrument used: Illumina HiSeq 1500. TCRdb reprocessed the public reads (quality trimming at Q25 with fastp, clone calling with MiXCR) and kept in-frame beta chains. Rows with a matching CDR3 protein are joined into one entry that keeps the most common DNA and genes. For this sample the table gives 600,000 to 800,000 distinct CDR3 sequences, of which roughly a quarter were detected only once. In total, the top ten clones hold 6.5% to 10% of the sample. Sequenced sample: CD8+ T cells from PBMCs. These receptors were obtained from a human donor in good health (CMV status not recorded). Some clones in this sample may be carry-over from other donors' samples.

This clonotype was seen at least ten times. J is TRBJ2-3 and V is TRBV11-3; TRBD1 agrees at 9 bases. With 5 bases clipped from V and 6 bases from J, the junction kept 9 bases outside the gene matches. The CDR3 contains 15 residues. Germline V CDR1 and CDR2: SGHNT, YENEEA. The CDR3 sequence: CASSSGTGLADTQYF. Written as DNA, the CDR3 is TGTGCCAGCAGCAGCGGGACAGGGCTAGCCGATACGCAGTATTTT. The full variable domain, its missing parts supplied by reference TRBV11-3 and TRBJ2-3, is EAGVVQSPRYKIIEKKQPVAFWCNPISGHNTLYWYLQNLGQGPELLIRYENEEAVDDSQLPKDRFSAERLKGVDSTLKIQPAELGDSAVYLCASSSGTGLADTQYFGPGTRLTVL.

The chain employs TRBV29-1 and TRBJ1-2; D remains ambiguous. V lost 5 bases and J lost 0, with 4 bases in between. In germline, CDR1 is SQVTM, CDR2 ANQGSEA. This CDR3 has 11 amino acids. DNA for the CDR3: TGCAGCGTTTTCTCTAACTATGGCTACACCTTC. It yields the protein CSVFSNYGYTF.

Only a few counts were recorded for this clonotype. The chain recombines TRBV28 with TRBJ2-7; the D gene could be TRBD1 or TRBD2 (5 bases each). This CDR3 contains 14 residues. Per germline, CDR1 MDHEN and CDR2 SYDVKM. Trimming took 4 bases from V and 3 from J, leaving 13 bases between them. CDR3 residues: CASSSSRERYEQYV. As DNA, the CDR3 is TGTGCCAGCAGTTCCTCCAGGGAGCGCTACGAGCAGTACGTC.

In this sample, this clonotype turned up a few times. This chain uses TRBV5-1 with TRBJ1-1, with D possibly matching TRBD1 (6 bases). CDR1 and CDR2 from the germline V gene are SGHRS and YFSETQ. V shed 0 bases and J shed 7 bases, with 13 bases lying between them. The CDR3 loop spans 14 amino acids. CDR3 nucleotide sequence: TGCGCCAGCAGCTTGGATCCGGGGGCAGTTGAAGCTTTCTTT. This codes for CASSLDPGAVEAFF.

This sequence joins TRBV20-1 and TRBJ2-7, with a weak D call TRBD2 (6 bases). With 3 bases removed from V and 5 bases from J, the gap between germline ends came to 20 bases. The germline V gene has CDR1 DFQATT and CDR2 SNEGSKA (reference sequence). The CDR3 has 15 amino acids. CDR3: CSARYWESGPHEQYF. The CDR3 DNA follows: TGCAGTGCTAGGTATTGGGAGAGCGGGCCCCACGAGCAGTACTTC.

V is TRBV12-5 and J is TRBJ2-2; D remains unclear. There are 14 residues in the CDR3. CDR1 is LGHNT and CDR2 is FRNRAP in the germline V gene. The V and J ends lost 5 bases and 1 base respectively, with 8 bases between them. CDR3 in amino acids: CASGRTVNTGELFF. The CDR3 nucleotides read TGTGCTAGTGGTCGGACCGTGAACACCGGGGAGCTGTTTTTT.

This clonotype was seen repeatedly, ten times or more. This rearrangement joins TRBV7-9 to TRBJ1-3; D perhaps matches TRBD1 (5 bases). Deletions cut 6 bases from V and 8 bases from J, with 20 bases between. The CDR3 covers 15 residues. Germline loops: CDR1 SEHNR, CDR2 FQNEAQ (reference sequence). The CDR3 loop reads CASRNDSAPPDTIYF. The DNA for the CDR3 is TGTGCCAGCAGAAACGACAGTGCCCCGCCGGACACCATATATTTT.

There are many counts of this clonotype. The rearrangement joins TRBV7-9 to TRBJ1-2; D is ambiguous. The CDR3 is 12 residues long. Trimming cost V 3 bases and J 8 bases, with 10 bases left between them. Per the germline V gene, CDR1 is SEHNR and CDR2 is FQNEAQ (reference sequence). CDR3 in DNA: TGTGCCAGCAGCTTGGGAGGGTGGGGCTACACCTTC. Its protein is CASSLGGWGYTF.

The chain employs TRBV11-2 and TRBJ2-2; D is possibly TRBD2 (5 bases). The CDR3 sequence is 16 residues long. V lost 1 base and J lost 5, with 14 bases in between. Germline V gives CDR1 SGHAT, CDR2 FQNNGV. The CDR3 region is CASSLATSIGTGELFF. In DNA form, the CDR3 reads TGTGCCAGCAGCTTAGCAACTAGTATTGGGACCGGGGAGCTGTTTTTT.

The chain joins TRBV6-2 or TRBV6-3 to TRBJ1-2; 8 bases fit TRBD1. Germline trimming cut 0 bases from V and 6 bases from J; bases unmatched to any gene: 3. Germline lookup yields CDR1 MNHEY and CDR2 SVGEGT. The length of the CDR3 is 14 residues. This CDR3 is CASSYSPTGDGYTF. The CDR3 DNA sequence: TGTGCCAGCAGTTACTCACCGACAGGGGATGGCTACACCTTC.

This clonotype was observed at least ten times. The J gene is TRBJ2-3, the V gene TRBV7-6, with 9 nucleotides matching TRBD2. CDR1 and CDR2 (germline): SGHVS, FNYEAQ. The CDR3 loop spans 16 amino acids. With 5 bases clipped from V and 2 bases from J, the junction kept 8 bases outside the gene matches. The CDR3 is CASSRYSGGLTDTQYF. CDR3 bases: TGTGCCAGCAGCCGATATAGCGGGGGCCTCACAGATACGCAGTATTTT. Drawing the rest from reference TRBV7-6 and TRBJ2-3, the complete variable domain is GAGVSQSPRYKVTKRGQDVALRCDPISGHVSLYWYRQALGQGPEFLTYFNYEAQQDKSGLPNDRFSAERPEGSISTLTIQRTEQRDSAMYRCASSRYSGGLTDTQYFGPGTRLTVL.

The chain has TRBV27 and TRBJ2-3; possibly TRBD2 for D (6 bases). CDR3 size: 14 residues. Trimming stripped 2 bases from V and 7 bases from J, with 13 bases between. The germline V gene encodes CDR1 MNHEY and CDR2 SMNVEV (reference sequence). DNA for the CDR3: TGTGCCAGCAGTTTAGGTGGGGGGTGGCATACGCAGTATTTT. It translates to CASSLGGGWHTQYF.

This clonotype was counted between two and nine times. The J gene is TRBJ2-3, the V gene TRBV15; D remains ambiguous. Germline assignment: CDR1 LNHNV and CDR2 YYDKDF (reference sequence). The V gene lost 1 base and the J gene lost 1 base, with 3 bases spanning the gap. The CDR3 is made up of 13 amino acids. The CDR3 DNA sequence: TGTGCCACCAGCAGAGTTGGCACAGATACGCAGTATTTT. This encodes CATSRVGTDTQYF. The variable domain in full, with the rest retrieved from reference TRBV15 and TRBJ2-3, is DAMVIQNPRYQVTQFGKPVTLSCSQTLNHNVMYWYQQKSSQAPKLLFHYYDKDFNNEADTPDNFQSRRPNTSFCFLDIRSPGLGDTAMYLCATSRVGTDTQYFGPGTRLTVL.

This clonotype was found a few times. This may come from a read error, since a much larger clone is one base off. This sequence joins TRBV19 and TRBJ2-7, with a possible D match to TRBD2 (6 bases). CDR1 and CDR2 (germline): LNHDA, SQIVND (reference sequence). Trimming removed 5 bases at V and 2 bases at J, with 10 bases between. This CDR3 has 13 amino acids. The chain's CDR3 is CASSPGSTYEQYF. CDR3 nucleotides: TGTGCCAGTAGTCCCGGGAGCACCTACGAGCAGTACTTC.

Only a few counts were recorded for this clonotype. The J gene is TRBJ1-1, the V gene TRBV12-3 or TRBV12-4; 8 bases map to TRBD1. V lost 3 bases to trimming and J lost 4 bases; unmatched junction nucleotides: 4. The CDR3 runs to 14 residues. DNA of the CDR3: TGTGCCAGCAGTTTCGACACAGGGGGCACTGAAGCTTTCTTT. It encodes CASSFDTGGTEAFF.

This clonotype was seen only a few times. This chain uses TRBV7-9 with TRBJ1-2; possible D gene TRBD1, 5 bases. CDR3 size: 17 residues. V was shortened by 3 bases and J by 2 bases, with 19 bases between the two germline ends. Germline CDR1 and CDR2: SEHNR and FQNEAQ (reference sequence). This CDR3 is CASSFSWRQGSNYGYTF. The CDR3 DNA reads TGTGCCAGCAGCTTCAGTTGGCGGCAGGGATCCAACTATGGCTACACCTTC.

The V and J genes are TRBV7-9 and TRBJ1-2, with a tentative D call TRBD1 (6 bases). The CDR3 runs 13 residues. From germline, CDR1 is SEHNR and CDR2 FQNEAQ (reference sequence). In DNA, the CDR3 is TGTGCGACCAGCCAGAACAGGGTGGATGGCTACACCTTC. Residues: CATSQNRVDGYTF. Filled out from reference TRBV7-9 and TRBJ1-2, the complete variable domain reads DTGVSQNPRHKITKRGQNVTFRCDPISEHNRLYWYRQTLGQGPEFLTYFQNEAQLEKSRLLSDRFSAERPKGSFSTLEIQRTEQGDSAMYLCATSQNRVDGYTFGSGTRLTVV.